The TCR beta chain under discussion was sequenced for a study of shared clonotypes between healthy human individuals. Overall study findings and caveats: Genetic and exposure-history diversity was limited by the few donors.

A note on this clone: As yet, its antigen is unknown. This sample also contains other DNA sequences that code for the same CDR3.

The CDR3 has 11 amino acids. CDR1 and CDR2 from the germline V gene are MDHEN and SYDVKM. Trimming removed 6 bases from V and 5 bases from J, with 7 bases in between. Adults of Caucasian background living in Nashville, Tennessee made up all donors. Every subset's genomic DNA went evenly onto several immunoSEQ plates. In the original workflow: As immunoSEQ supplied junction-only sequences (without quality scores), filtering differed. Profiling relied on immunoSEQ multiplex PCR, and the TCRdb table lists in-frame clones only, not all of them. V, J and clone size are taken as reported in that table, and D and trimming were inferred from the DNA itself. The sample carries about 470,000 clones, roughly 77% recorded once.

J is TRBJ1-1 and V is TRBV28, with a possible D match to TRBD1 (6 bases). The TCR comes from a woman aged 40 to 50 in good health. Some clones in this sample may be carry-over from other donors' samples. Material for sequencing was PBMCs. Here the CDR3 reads CASRGATEAFF. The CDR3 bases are TGTGCCAGCAGGGGGGCGACTGAAGCTTTCTTT.